These 8 T cell receptor beta chains were sequenced from one sample in a study of blood T cells in healthy people across ages. Next came a second PCR, run for about 7 to 11 cycles, which used a sample-barcoded 5' primer along with a J-beta primer mix. TCRdb reanalysed the 5' RACE reads using MiXCR and keeps one entry per CDR3 protein. The sample has some 900,000 distinct CDR3 sequences; 48% are singletons. The sequencing sample was made of blood. Receptors originate from a man aged 25 to 45 in good health.

This clonotype was seen only once. The chain uses TRBV4-2 and TRBJ1-1; the match to TRBD1 covers 9 bases. V was clipped by 1 base and J by 1 base; unmatched bases: 1. The germline gives CDR1 LGHNA, CDR2 YNFKEQ. The CDR3 is made up of 15 amino acids. CDR3 amino acids: CASSQGGQGNTEAFF. As DNA, the CDR3 is TGTGCCAGCAGCCAAGGGGGACAGGGGAACACTGAAGCTTTCTTT.

A few counts support this clonotype. This chain uses TRBV10-3 with TRBJ2-7; the D is unclear. The germline V gene encodes CDR1 ENHRY and CDR2 SYGVKD. The V gene lost 11 bases and the J gene lost 4 bases, with 15 bases spanning the gap. This CDR3 is 12 amino acids long. Written as DNA, the CDR3 is TGTGCCTCCTCTACTTCAGAATACGAGCAGTACTTC. Protein product: CASSTSEYEQYF.

This clonotype was recorded a few times. The chain recombines TRBV4-3 with TRBJ2-7, with unresolved D. The CDR3 length is 15 residues. Trimming pared 4 bases from V and 2 bases from J, leaving 15 bases between. Germline V gene lookup returns CDR1 LGHNA and CDR2 YSLEER. The CDR3 sequence: CASSPELTIPYEQYF. Written as DNA, the CDR3 is TGCGCCAGCAGCCCCGAGTTGACAATTCCCTACGAGCAGTACTTC.

The chain recombines TRBV2 with TRBJ2-2; TRBD1 aligns across 8 bases. Per germline, CDR1 SNHLY and CDR2 FYNNEI. CDR3 size: 16 residues. V shed 6 bases and J 4 bases; nucleotides not matched to a gene: 10. As DNA, the CDR3 is TGTGCCAGCAGCCAAACGACAGGGGTGGGCACCGGGGAGCTGTTTTTT. Amino acid sequence: CASSQTTGVGTGELFF.

This sequence joins TRBV20-1 and TRBJ2-3, with a possible D match to TRBD2 (6 bases). This CDR3 has 16 amino acids. Germline assignment: CDR1 DFQATT and CDR2 SNEGSKA (reference sequence). The V and J ends lost 3 bases and 1 base respectively, with 17 bases between them. The CDR3 region has the DNA TGCAGTGCTAGCGCGGGGCTAGCCCTAGGCACAGATACGCAGTATTTT. This gives the protein CSASAGLALGTDTQYF.

Only a few counts were recorded for this clonotype. V and J are TRBV7-9 and TRBJ2-1, with D perhaps matching TRBD1 (6 bases). This CDR3 region has 14 residues. V was trimmed by 5 bases and J by 8 bases, leaving 16 bases between them. Germline V gene sequence: CDR1 SEHNR, CDR2 FQNEAQ (reference sequence). CDR3 DNA: TGTGCCAGCAGCCTAGGACAGTCTCGCGATGAGCAGTTCTTC. Amino acid sequence: CASSLGQSRDEQFF.

This clonotype showed up just a few times. The CDR3 bases are TGTGCCAGCAGCGTCCTACGGGGAGGTGAAGCTTTCTTT. Its translation: CASSVLRGGEAFF. This chain joins TRBV7-2 and TRBJ1-1, with unresolved D. V was shortened by 5 bases and J by 7 bases, with 14 bases between the two germline ends. There are 13 residues in the CDR3. Germline assignment: CDR1 SGHTA and CDR2 FQGNSA.

This clonotype was counted many times. The V gene is TRBV20-1, the J gene TRBJ1-2; D is unresolved. CDR1 and CDR2 (germline): DFQATT, SNEGSKA (reference sequence). V was shortened by 3 bases and J by 8 bases, with 16 bases between the two germline ends. This CDR3 has 13 amino acids. The CDR3 spells CSARGRAQWGYTF. CDR3 bases: TGCAGTGCTAGGGGCCGGGCCCAATGGGGCTACACCTTC.